Here is one T cell receptor (beta chain) with its context. This CDR3 spans 13 amino acids. Trimming removed 5 bases at V and 7 bases at J, with 14 bases between. Looked up from germline, CDR1 is SQVTM and CDR2 is ANQGSEA. These data come from a study of T cell changes during pregnancy in multiple sclerosis. Here immunoSEQ multiplex PCR was the method, and the copy in TCRdb shows in-frame clones only, minus some. The sample lists about 32,000 clones; about nine tenths were seen once. This rearrangement joins TRBV29-1 to TRBJ1-4, with D possibly TRBD1 on 6 matching bases. The sequence was collected from a female donor with multiple sclerosis, enrolled in a pregnancy study. The starting material was CD8+ T cells from peripheral blood mononuclear cells, obtained in the first trimester of pregnancy. The CDR3 sequence: CSVLDSASEKLFF. The CDR3 DNA reads as TGCAGCGTTTTGGACAGCGCAAGTGAAAAACTGTTTTTT. Supplemented by reference TRBV29-1 and TRBJ1-4, the full variable domain reads SAVISQKPSRDICQRGTSLTIQCQVDSQVTMMFWYRQQPGQSLTLIATANQGSEATYESGFVIDKFPISRPNLTFSTLTVSNMSPEDSSIYLCSVLDSASEKLFFGSGTQLSVL.